The next 7 T cell receptor beta chains were all read from a single sample in a study of blood T cell repertoires in COVID-19. Libraries were prepared by immunoSEQ multiplex PCR; TCRdb keeps only in-frame clonotypes and omits some of them. The sample consists of about 84,000 clones, around four fifths of them appearing once. Sequenced material: peripheral blood. All receptors come from a man older than 75 with active or convalescent COVID-19.

This clone was seen a single time. This sequence joins TRBV19 and TRBJ1-4; unclear D gene. V was shortened by 5 bases and J by 0 bases, with 10 bases between the two germline ends. This CDR3 has 15 amino acids. From germline, CDR1 is LNHDA and CDR2 SQIVND (reference sequence). The CDR3 DNA follows: TGTGCCAGTAGTCCAAACAGAGCAACTAATGAAAAACTGTTTTTT. Protein product: CASSPNRATNEKLFF.

The chain employs TRBV5-8 and TRBJ1-2; TRBD1 might be the D (6 bases). Germline assignment: CDR1 SGHTS and CDR2 YDEGEE. The CDR3 runs to 12 residues. The V gene lost 3 bases and the J gene lost 9 bases, with 12 bases spanning the gap. In DNA form, the CDR3 reads TGTGCCAGCAGCTCCAGGGGCCTGCGCTACACCTTC. Translation: CASSSRGLRYTF.

This chain connects TRBV7-9 to TRBJ1-2; 8 nucleotides agree with TRBD1. The CDR3 covers 15 residues. Germline V gene data show CDR1 as SEHNR and CDR2 as FQNEAQ (reference sequence). V was clipped by 5 bases and J by 3 bases; unmatched bases: 8. The CDR3 DNA is TGTGCCAGCAGCCTTGGACAGGGCTCTCACTATGGCTACACCTTC. Its translation is CASSLGQGSHYGYTF.

This clone was counted only a few times. The V call is TRBV6-5, the J call TRBJ1-2; no reliable D call. There are 14 residues in the CDR3. Trimming took 6 bases from V and 8 from J, leaving 19 bases between them. Germline CDR1 reads MNHEY; CDR2 reads SVGAGI. For the CDR3, the DNA is TGTGCCAGCAGGACGTTCGGGATATTGAGCGGCTACACCTTC. Its protein is CASRTFGILSGYTF.

This clone was seen a handful of times. J is TRBJ1-1 and V is TRBV30; 9 positions match TRBD1. The V gene end was trimmed by 3 bases and the J gene end by 5 bases; junction bases not matched to a gene: 4. Looked up from germline, CDR1 is GTSNPN and CDR2 is SVGIG (reference sequence). The CDR3 has 13 amino acids. CDR3 sequence (DNA): TGTGCCTGGAGACAGGACAGGGGTACTGAAGCTTTCTTT. Protein sequence: CAWRQDRGTEAFF.

This chain connects TRBV25-1 to TRBJ1-3; D is perhaps TRBD1 (6 bases). In germline, CDR1 is MGHDK, CDR2 SYGVNS. This CDR3 is built from 15 residues. Trimming stripped 5 bases from V and 4 bases from J, with 15 bases between. CDR3: CASSQHGRGGNTIYF. CDR3 DNA sequence: TGTGCCAGCAGTCAACACGGGAGGGGGGGAAACACCATATATTTT. Drawing the rest from reference TRBV25-1 and TRBJ1-3, the complete variable domain is EADIYQTPRYLVIGTGKKITLECSQTMGHDKMYWYQQDPGMELHLIHYSYGVNSTEKGDLSSESTVSRIRTEHFPLTLESARPSHTSQYLCASSQHGRGGNTIYFGEGSWLTVV.

The chain joins TRBV19 to TRBJ1-2, with a weak D call TRBD1 (6 bases). Germline V gene data show CDR1 as LNHDA and CDR2 as SQIVND (reference sequence). V was pared by 7 bases and J by 4 bases, with 13 bases between. This CDR3 contains 13 residues. The CDR3: CASKEGQSYGYTF. In DNA, the CDR3 is TGTGCCAGTAAGGAAGGACAGAGCTATGGCTACACCTTC.